These 29 T cell receptor beta chains share one sample of origin, sequenced in a study of blood T cell repertoires in COVID-19 (dated by TCRdb to about 2020). Libraries came from the immunoSEQ multiplex PCR assay. What TCRdb holds here is the immuneACCESS table cut down to in-frame rearrangements. Part of the clones is not present; checked against another copy, under half of the missing clones reflect an unresolved V gene, and the others are unexplained. This sample has some 200,000 clones in its table, and 65% to 90% of those were observed once. Of the sample, more than 5.5% falls within the top ten clones. What was sequenced was peripheral blood. Receptor source: a man at least 80 years old with acute or convalescent COVID-19.

The V and J genes are TRBV3-1 (or the pseudogene TRBV3-2) and TRBJ1-5, with 10 bases identical to TRBD1. Germline V gene data show CDR1 as LGHDT and CDR2 as YNNKEL (reference sequence). V lost 1 base, J lost 4 bases, and 1 base stayed unmatched. This CDR3 has 15 amino acids. CDR3 protein: CASSQGTGGNQPQHF. In DNA, the CDR3 is TGTGCCAGCAGCCAAGGGACAGGGGGTAATCAGCCCCAGCATTTT.

This chain connects TRBV6-2 or TRBV6-3 to TRBJ1-5; D perhaps matches TRBD1 (6 bases). The ends were cut back, 6 bases at V and 1 base at J, with 13 bases in the middle. The CDR3 covers 15 residues. CDR1 and CDR2 from the germline V gene are MNHEY and SVGEGT. The CDR3 protein is CASSTTGKSNQPQHF. DNA for the CDR3: TGTGCCAGCAGCACTACAGGGAAAAGCAATCAGCCCCAGCATTTT.

The chain combines TRBV30 with TRBJ2-3; 10 bases fit TRBD2. Germline V gene data show CDR1 as GTSNPN and CDR2 as SVGIG (reference sequence). The length of the CDR3 is 14 residues. V lost 0 bases, J lost 5 bases, and 2 bases stayed unmatched. In DNA, the CDR3 is TGTGCCTGGAGTGTGATAGCGGGAGGAGATACGCAGTATTTT. This encodes CAWSVIAGGDTQYF.

About this clone itself: Other DNA sequences in the sample encode the same CDR3. This chain links TRBV7-2 with TRBJ2-1; the match to TRBD2 covers 7 bases. Per germline, CDR1 SGHTA and CDR2 FQGNSA. There are 17 residues in the CDR3. V shed 5 bases, J shed 0 bases, and the junction held 10 bases outside the gene matches. The CDR3 DNA follows: TGTGCCAGCAGCCCTAGGCTAGCGGCGAGCTCCTACAATGAGCAGTTCTTC. Translation gives CASSPRLAASSYNEQFF.

The V and J genes are TRBV27 and TRBJ1-5; D possibly corresponds to TRBD1 (5 bases). Trimming removed 0 bases at V and 1 base at J, with 10 bases between. The CDR3 is 16 residues long. Per germline, CDR1 MNHEY and CDR2 SMNVEV (reference sequence). In DNA, the CDR3 is TGTGCCAGCAGTTTATCTCCAGGGTTAAGCAATCAGCCCCAGCATTTT. Its translation: CASSLSPGLSNQPQHF.

This clone has a handful of counts. The chain combines TRBV19 with TRBJ2-2; TRBD2 matches 10 bases. CDR1 LNHDA and CDR2 SQIVND come from the germline V gene (reference sequence). J gave up 5 bases and V 7 bases, and 19 bases lay outside the gene matches. The CDR3 sequence is 19 residues long. CDR3: CASTKSTGWTSGGTGELFF. The CDR3, as DNA: TGTGCCAGTACCAAATCGACAGGTTGGACTAGCGGAGGGACCGGGGAGCTGTTTTTT.

This chain joins TRBV5-1 and TRBJ1-4; maybe TRBD1 (6 bases). V lost 4 bases and J 0 bases, leaving 7 bases between the germline ends. From germline, CDR1 is SGHRS and CDR2 YFSETQ. CDR3 length: 14 amino acids. The CDR3 DNA is TGCGCCAGCAGCAGGACAGCAACTAATGAAAAACTGTTTTTT. It translates to CASSRTATNEKLFF.

V is TRBV11-2 and J is TRBJ2-1; 13 bases match TRBD2. J lost 9 bases, V lost 4 bases, and 3 bases had no gene match. The V gene's germline CDR1 is SGHAT and CDR2 FQNNGV. This CDR3 region has 14 residues. The CDR3 loop reads CASSSGTSGAEQFF. CDR3 nucleotides: TGTGCCAGCAGCTCCGGGACTAGCGGGGCTGAGCAGTTCTTC.

The V and J genes are TRBV18 and TRBJ2-7, with 7 bases that match TRBD1. CDR3 length: 13 residues. The V gene's germline CDR1 is KGHSH and CDR2 LQKENI. Unmatched junction bases numbered 9, after V lost 8 bases and J lost 5 bases. CDR3 in amino acids: CASAQTGLDEQYV. The CDR3 bases are TGTGCCAGCGCCCAGACAGGGCTGGACGAGCAGTACGTC.

This chain links TRBV2 with TRBJ1-2; D uncertain. Germline V gene data show CDR1 as SNHLY and CDR2 as FYNNEI. The CDR3 runs to 12 residues. The V end was cut by 6 bases, the J end by 5 bases, with 10 bases between. The CDR3 region is CASSRSNYGYTF. CDR3 nucleotide sequence: TGTGCCAGCAGCCGGTCCAATTATGGCTACACCTTC.

The gene calls are TRBV10-1 and TRBJ2-3; D perhaps matches TRBD2 (5 bases). The CDR3 spans 16 residues. Trimming pared 10 bases from V and 2 bases from J, leaving 22 bases between. The germline V gene encodes CDR1 WNHNN and CDR2 SYGVQD (reference sequence). CDR3 sequence: CATKPGLAEPTDTQYF. The CDR3 nucleotides read TGCGCCACAAAACCTGGGCTAGCCGAACCCACAGATACGCAGTATTTT.

The CDR3 coding sequence is TGTGCCAGCAGCCCTTTGGACAGGGGGCGCGAGGGGATGAGTGTCACTGAAGCTTTCTTT. Translated: CASSPLDRGREGMSVTEAFF. This chain links TRBV6-2 or TRBV6-3 with TRBJ1-1; 11 nucleotides match TRBD1. This CDR3 has 20 residues. CDR1 and CDR2 (germline): MNHEY, SVGEGT. J lost 4 bases, V lost 6 bases, and 22 bases had no gene match.

The CDR3 DNA sequence: TGTGCCAGCAGCTTAGCGGGGGGGGATTACAATGAGCAGTTCTTC. It codes for CASSLAGGDYNEQFF. The rearrangement uses TRBV11-2 and TRBJ2-1; 8 bases align to TRBD2. Losses at the gene ends were 1 base for V and 4 bases for J; bases not matched to a gene: 3. Per the germline V gene, CDR1 is SGHAT and CDR2 is FQNNGV. The CDR3 totals 15 residues.

This clone came up a few times. The genes are TRBV2 and TRBJ2-2; perhaps TRBD2 as D (5 bases). V lost 6 bases, J lost 1 base, and 12 bases lay in between. This CDR3 is built from 15 residues. Germline lookup yields CDR1 SNHLY and CDR2 FYNNEI. The CDR3 loop is CASRREAGNTGELFF. The CDR3, as DNA: TGTGCCAGCAGGCGCGAGGCGGGGAACACCGGGGAGCTGTTTTTT.

In its sample, this clone was seen a few times. CDR3 DNA sequence: TGTGCCAGCAGCTTAGTCAGGGGCGGGTCCTACAATGAGCAGTTCTTC. It codes for CASSLVRGGSYNEQFF. The genes are TRBV11-3 and TRBJ2-1; a weak D match, TRBD1 (6 bases). The CDR3 runs to 16 residues. V was cut by 1 base and J by 1 base, with 11 bases left in between. Germline assignment: CDR1 SGHNT and CDR2 YENEEA.

The CDR3 protein is CASSLTGGWDTQYF. Written as DNA, the CDR3 is TGTGCCAGCAGCCTGACAGGGGGCTGGGATACGCAGTATTTT. V and J are TRBV6-5 and TRBJ2-3; 10 nucleotides agree with TRBD1. Germline V gene lookup returns CDR1 MNHEY and CDR2 SVGAGI. V lost 6 bases and J lost 6; bases outside the gene matches: 6. This CDR3 has 14 residues.

The chain combines TRBV11-3 with TRBJ2-3; perhaps TRBD2 as D (6 bases). Germline assignment: CDR1 SGHNT and CDR2 YENEEA. The V end lost 4 bases, the J end lost 0 bases, and 11 bases lay between the germline ends. The CDR3 is made up of 15 amino acids. The DNA of the CDR3 is TGTGCCAGCAGCTCCCCCGGGACTAGCACAGATACGCAGTATTTT. The encoded protein is CASSSPGTSTDTQYF.

J is TRBJ1-4 and V is TRBV28, with a tentative D call TRBD1 (5 bases). The CDR3 length is 16 residues. The germline V gene has CDR1 MDHEN and CDR2 SYDVKM. V dropped 6 bases and J dropped 3 bases, with 17 bases sitting between them. This CDR3 reads CASSPSNRGANEKLFF. The DNA for the CDR3 is TGTGCCAGCAGCCCATCCAACCGGGGGGCTAATGAAAAACTGTTTTTT.

The V and J genes are TRBV7-3 and TRBJ2-3; TRBD2 is a possible D gene (5 bases). Germline V gene lookup returns CDR1 SGHTA and CDR2 FQGTGA. V was shortened by 5 bases and J by 2 bases, with 17 bases between the two germline ends. This CDR3 contains 16 residues. The CDR3 nucleotides are TGTGCCAGCAGCCCCGGAGGAGGCAGTAACACAGATACGCAGTATTTT. Its translation is CASSPGGGSNTDTQYF.

This clone was found once. CDR3: CASIKAGATDTQYF. Here the CDR3 DNA reads TGTGCCAGCATCAAAGCGGGGGCCACAGATACGCAGTATTTT. The gene calls are TRBV6-5 and TRBJ2-3; TRBD2 matches at 8 bases. CDR3 size: 14 residues. The V gene end was trimmed by 7 bases and the J gene end by 2 bases; junction bases not matched to a gene: 5. Germline V lookup: CDR1 MNHEY, CDR2 SVGAGI.

In this sample, this clone turned up once. This chain links TRBV20-1 with TRBJ2-7, with a possible D match to TRBD2 (6 bases). The CDR3 has 15 residues. Germline CDR1 is DFQATT and CDR2 is SNEGSKA (reference sequence). Trimming removed 3 bases from V and 0 bases from J, with 15 bases in between. The CDR3 nucleotides read TGCAGTGCTAGTGGAGTAGCGGTTAGCTCCTACGAGCAGTACTTC. It translates to CSASGVAVSSYEQYF.

The rearrangement uses TRBV28 and TRBJ2-7; TRBD1 matches 9 bases. Trimming took 6 bases from V and 7 from J; bases not matched to a gene: 10. The CDR3 is made up of 14 amino acids. The germline V gene encodes CDR1 MDHEN and CDR2 SYDVKM. This CDR3 is CASRSRDRVWEQYV. The CDR3 DNA sequence: TGTGCCAGCAGGTCCCGGGACAGGGTGTGGGAGCAGTACGTC.

This chain connects TRBV5-6 to TRBJ1-1; D is undetermined. Germline V gives CDR1 SGHDT, CDR2 YYEEEE. This CDR3 comprises 14 residues. Trimming removed 1 base from V and 3 bases from J, with 10 bases in between. Here the CDR3 DNA reads TGTGCCAGCAGCTTGTACTCTGTCTACACTGAAGCTTTCTTT. It codes for CASSLYSVYTEAFF.

The J gene is TRBJ2-1, the V gene TRBV5-1; 14 bases agree with TRBD2. This CDR3 is 16 amino acids long. From germline, CDR1 is SGHRS and CDR2 YFSETQ. Unmatched junction bases numbered 6, after V lost 2 bases and J lost 8 bases. DNA of the CDR3: TGCGCCAGCAGCTTACTCGGGACTAGCGGGAGAGATGAGCAGTTCTTC. This sequence encodes CASSLLGTSGRDEQFF.

This chain links TRBV4-1 with TRBJ2-7, with 9 bases fitting TRBD2. The length of the CDR3 is 15 residues. After removal of 1 base from V and 4 bases from J, the junction contained 5 bases not matched to a gene. CDR1 MGHRA and CDR2 YSYEKL come from the germline V gene. The CDR3 is CASSQGVAGVYEQYF. The DNA for the CDR3 is TGCGCCAGCAGCCAAGGCGTAGCGGGAGTATACGAGCAGTACTTC.

V gene TRBV18 combines with J gene TRBJ2-7, with TRBD1 matching over 8 bases. Germline CDR1 and CDR2: KGHSH and LQKENI. The CDR3 loop spans 14 amino acids. The J segment lost 5 bases and the V segment lost 0 bases, leaving 3 bases of the junction unmatched. The CDR3 DNA reads TGTGCCAGCTCACCACCGACAGGGGTCAACGAGCAGTACTTC. Translating it yields CASSPPTGVNEQYF.

The V gene is TRBV30, the J gene TRBJ2-1, with 9 bases lining up with TRBD1. This CDR3 region has 17 residues. Germline values: CDR1 GTSNPN, CDR2 SVGIG (reference sequence). The V segment lost 3 bases and the J segment 4 bases; nucleotides outside the gene matches: 13. As DNA, the CDR3 is TGTGCCTGGAGCTGGTCCCTCGGGGGACAGGGTTACAATGAGCAGTTCTTC. Protein: CAWSWSLGGQGYNEQFF. Based on the CDR3 plus reference TRBV30 and TRBJ2-1, the full variable domain is SQTIHQWPATLVQPVGSPLSLECTVEGTSNPNLYWYRQAAGRGLQLLFYSVGIGQISSEVPQNLSASRPQDRQFILSSKKLLLSDSGFYLCAWSWSLGGQGYNEQFFGPGTRLTVL.

DNA for the CDR3: TGTGCCAGTAGTGGCTCCCCGGGAAACTCTGGAAACACCATATATTTT. It yields the protein CASSGSPGNSGNTIYF. The chain is built from TRBV19 and TRBJ1-3, with D unclear. The CDR3 consists of 16 residues. Deletions cut 5 bases from V and 0 bases from J, with 14 bases between. The germline gives CDR1 LNHDA, CDR2 SQIVND (reference sequence).

This clone came up once. This sequence joins TRBV2 and TRBJ2-7, with D tentatively TRBD1 (5 bases). Germline V gene lookup returns CDR1 SNHLY and CDR2 FYNNEI. Trimming shortened V by 4 bases and J by 2 bases, and 15 bases separated the two germline ends. The CDR3 sequence is 15 residues long. In DNA, the CDR3 is TGTGCCAGCAGTGCAGGGCCGGTTCGGACCTACGAGCAGTACGTC. Encoded protein: CASSAGPVRTYEQYV.